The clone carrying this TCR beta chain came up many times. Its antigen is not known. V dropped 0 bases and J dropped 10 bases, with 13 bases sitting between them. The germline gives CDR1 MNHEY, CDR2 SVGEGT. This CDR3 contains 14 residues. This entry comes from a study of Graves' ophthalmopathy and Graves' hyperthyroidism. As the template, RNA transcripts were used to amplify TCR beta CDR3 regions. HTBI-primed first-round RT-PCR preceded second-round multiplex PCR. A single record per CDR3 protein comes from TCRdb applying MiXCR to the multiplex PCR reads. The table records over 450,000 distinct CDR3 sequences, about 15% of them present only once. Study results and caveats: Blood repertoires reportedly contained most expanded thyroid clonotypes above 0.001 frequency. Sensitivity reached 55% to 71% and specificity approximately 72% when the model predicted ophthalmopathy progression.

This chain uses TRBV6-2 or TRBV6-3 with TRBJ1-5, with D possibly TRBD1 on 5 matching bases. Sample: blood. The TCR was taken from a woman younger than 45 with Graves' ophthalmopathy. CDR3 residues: CASSYSATVFPQHF. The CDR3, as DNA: TGTGCCAGCAGTTACTCGGCGACAGTGTTCCCCCAGCATTTT.